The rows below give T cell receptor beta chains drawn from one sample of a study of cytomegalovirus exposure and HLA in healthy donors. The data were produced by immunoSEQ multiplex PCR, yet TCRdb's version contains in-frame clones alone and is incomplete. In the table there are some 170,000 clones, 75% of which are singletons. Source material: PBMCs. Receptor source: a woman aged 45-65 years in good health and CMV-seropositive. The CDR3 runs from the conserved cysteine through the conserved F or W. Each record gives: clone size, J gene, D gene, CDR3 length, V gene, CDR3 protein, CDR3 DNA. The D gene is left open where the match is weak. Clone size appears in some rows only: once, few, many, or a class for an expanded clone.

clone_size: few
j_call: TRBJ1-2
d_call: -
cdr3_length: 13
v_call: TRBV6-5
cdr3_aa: CASSYTGNYGYTF
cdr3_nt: TGTGCCAGCAGTTACACGGGGAACTATGGCTACACCTTC

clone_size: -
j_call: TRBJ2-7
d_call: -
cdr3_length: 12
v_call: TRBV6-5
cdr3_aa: CATVTRPYEQYF
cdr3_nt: TGTGCCACCGTGACTAGACCCTACGAGCAGTACTTC

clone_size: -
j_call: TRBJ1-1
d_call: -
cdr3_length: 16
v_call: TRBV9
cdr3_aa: CASSVGSGGGNTEAFF
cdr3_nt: TGTGCCAGCAGCGTAGGATCAGGCGGAGGGAACACTGAAGCTTTCTTT

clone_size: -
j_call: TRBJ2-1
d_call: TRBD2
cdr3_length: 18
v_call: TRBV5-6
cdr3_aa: CASSYPVSGGFKGNEQFF
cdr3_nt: TGTGCCAGCAGCTATCCCGTCAGCGGGGGGTTCAAAGGGAATGAGCAGTTCTTC

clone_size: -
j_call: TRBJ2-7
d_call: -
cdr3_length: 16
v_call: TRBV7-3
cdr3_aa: CASSLSPAKGENEQYF
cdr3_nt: TGTGCCAGCAGCTTATCCCCGGCGAAGGGGGAAAACGAGCAGTACTTC

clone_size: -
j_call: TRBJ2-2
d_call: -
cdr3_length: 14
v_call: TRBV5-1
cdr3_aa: CASSLGDFTGELFF
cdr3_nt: TGCGCCAGCAGCTTGGGGGACTTCACCGGGGAGCTGTTTTTT

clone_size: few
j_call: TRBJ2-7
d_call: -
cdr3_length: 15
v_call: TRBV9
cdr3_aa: CASSVEAGNSYEQYF
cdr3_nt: TGTGCCAGCAGCGTAGAGGCAGGGAACTCCTACGAGCAGTACTTC

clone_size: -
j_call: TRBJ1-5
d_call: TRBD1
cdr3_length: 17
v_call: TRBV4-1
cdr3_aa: CASSQEFFGTGLQPQHF
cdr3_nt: TGCGCCAGCAGCCAAGAATTTTTCGGGACAGGCCTTCAGCCCCAGCATTTT

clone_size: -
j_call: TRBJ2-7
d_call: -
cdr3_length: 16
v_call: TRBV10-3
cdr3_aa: CAISESGWLEGYEQYF
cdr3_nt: TGTGCCATCAGTGAGTCGGGGTGGCTAGAGGGCTACGAGCAGTACTTC

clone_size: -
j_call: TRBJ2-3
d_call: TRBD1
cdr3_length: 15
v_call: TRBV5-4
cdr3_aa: CASRGGQALTDTQYF
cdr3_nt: TGTGCCAGCAGGGGGGGACAGGCCCTCACAGATACGCAGTATTTT

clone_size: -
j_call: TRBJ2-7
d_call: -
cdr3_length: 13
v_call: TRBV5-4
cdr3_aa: CASGATPTDEQYF
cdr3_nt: TGTGCCAGCGGGGCTACCCCTACGGACGAGCAGTACTTC

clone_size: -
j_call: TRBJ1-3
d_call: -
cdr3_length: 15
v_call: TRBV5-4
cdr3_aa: CASSLGRSSGNTIYF
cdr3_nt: TGTGCCAGCAGCCTGGGACGGAGCTCTGGAAACACCATATATTTT

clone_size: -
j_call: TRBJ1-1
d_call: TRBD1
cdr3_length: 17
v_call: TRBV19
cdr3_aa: CASSTKYRGRGVTEAFF
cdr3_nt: TGTGCCAGTAGTACCAAGTACAGGGGGCGCGGGGTTACTGAAGCTTTCTTT

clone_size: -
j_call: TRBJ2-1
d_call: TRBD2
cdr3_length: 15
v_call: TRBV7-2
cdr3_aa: CASSFGLAGNNEQFF
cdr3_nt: TGTGCCAGCAGCTTCGGACTAGCAGGTAACAATGAGCAGTTCTTC

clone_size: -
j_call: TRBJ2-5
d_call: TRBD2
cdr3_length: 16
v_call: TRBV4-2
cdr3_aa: CASSLGLAGGQETQYF
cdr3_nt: TGTGCCAGCAGCTTGGGACTAGCGGGGGGGCAAGAGACCCAGTACTTC

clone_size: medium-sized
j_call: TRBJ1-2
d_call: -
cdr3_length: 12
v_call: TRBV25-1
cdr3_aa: CASSEGLTGYTF
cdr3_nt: TGTGCCAGCAGTGAAGGGCTCACAGGCTACACCTTC

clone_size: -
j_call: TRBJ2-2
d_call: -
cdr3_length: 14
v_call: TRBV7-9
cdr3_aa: CASSPGEIAGELFF
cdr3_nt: TGTGCCAGCAGCCCCGGGGAGATCGCCGGGGAGCTGTTTTTT

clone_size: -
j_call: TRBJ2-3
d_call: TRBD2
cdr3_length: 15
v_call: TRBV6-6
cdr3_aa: CASSSNGLAGDTQYF
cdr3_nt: TGTGCCAGCAGTTCGAATGGACTAGCTGGGGATACGCAGTATTTT

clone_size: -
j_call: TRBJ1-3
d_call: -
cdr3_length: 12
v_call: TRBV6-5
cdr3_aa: CASSSPGNTIYF
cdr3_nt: TGTGCCAGCAGCTCCCCGGGAAACACCATATATTTT

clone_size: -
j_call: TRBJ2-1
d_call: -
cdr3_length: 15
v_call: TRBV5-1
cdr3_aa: CASSFDTSSYNEQFF
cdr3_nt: TGCGCCAGCAGCTTTGACACGAGCTCCTACAATGAGCAGTTCTTC

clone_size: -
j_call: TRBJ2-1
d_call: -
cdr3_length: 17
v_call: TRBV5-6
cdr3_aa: CASSLSPGHLNGNEQFF
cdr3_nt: TGTGCCAGCAGCTTGTCGCCGGGTCATCTGAATGGGAATGAGCAGTTCTTC

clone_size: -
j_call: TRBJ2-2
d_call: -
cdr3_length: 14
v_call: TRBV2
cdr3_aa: CASSRTVNTGELFF
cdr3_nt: TGTGCCAGTTCGAGGACAGTGAACACCGGGGAGCTGTTTTTT